What follows are 21 T cell receptor beta chains derived from one specimen sequenced in a study of blood T cell repertoires in COVID-19. Assay used: immunoSEQ multiplex PCR; TCRdb lists only in-frame clones, some missing. The table shows approximately 160,000 clones, with around four fifths occurring only once. The sequencing sample was made of PBMCs or T cells enriched from blood (not recorded which). The receptors were gathered from a woman in her forties or fifties in a cohort exposed to, infected with or recovered from COVID-19 (not recorded which).

The chain combines TRBV30 with TRBJ1-3; no clear D gene. This CDR3 spans 16 amino acids. In germline, CDR1 is GTSNPN, CDR2 SVGIG (reference sequence). With 4 bases removed from V and 2 bases from J, the gap between germline ends came to 18 bases. This CDR3 is CAWTSPYTNTGNTIYF. DNA for the CDR3: TGTGCCTGGACTTCGCCATACACCAACACTGGAAACACCATATATTTT.

V is TRBV28 and J is TRBJ1-2, with a tentative D call TRBD1 (6 bases). V lost 4 bases and J lost 8, with 20 bases in between. The length of the CDR3 is 15 residues. Germline-derived CDR1 and CDR2 are MDHEN and SYDVKM. DNA for the CDR3: TGTGCCAGCAGTTCTACACAGGGCCCCAGGTCGGGCTACACCTTC. This sequence encodes CASSSTQGPRSGYTF.

V gene TRBV3-1 (or the pseudogene TRBV3-2) combines with J gene TRBJ1-5, with 7 bases that match TRBD1. CDR3 size: 17 residues. The ends lost 5 bases at V and 6 bases at J; junction bases unmatched: 16. The germline CDR1 and CDR2 sequences are LGHDT and YNNKEL (reference sequence). The CDR3 is CASSSRQGNSLGQPQHF. DNA for the CDR3: TGTGCCAGCAGCTCCCGACAGGGAAACAGCCTGGGTCAGCCCCAGCATTTT.

The V and J genes are TRBV2 and TRBJ2-3; TRBD1 aligns across 10 bases. CDR1 and CDR2 from the germline V gene are SNHLY and FYNNEI. This CDR3 has 18 residues. Germline trimming cut 3 bases from V and 7 bases from J; bases unmatched to any gene: 16. The CDR3 DNA reads as TGTGCCAGCAGTGATCGGACAGGGGGAGCGGGAGATCAAAATACGCAGTATTTT. Protein: CASSDRTGGAGDQNTQYF. The full variable domain, its missing parts supplied by reference TRBV2 and TRBJ2-3, is EPEVTQTPSHQVTQMGQEVILRCVPISNHLYFYWYRQILGQKVEFLVSFYNNEISEKSEIFDDQFSVERPDGSNFTLKIRSTKLEDSAMYFCASSDRTGGAGDQNTQYFGPGTRLTVL.

The chain recombines TRBV27 with TRBJ2-2; perhaps TRBD2 as D (7 bases). The V and J ends lost 5 bases and 5 bases respectively, with 15 bases between them. From germline, CDR1 is MNHEY and CDR2 SMNVEV (reference sequence). The CDR3 runs to 15 residues. CDR3 loop: CASSPGLGGTGELFF. Written as DNA, the CDR3 is TGTGCCAGCAGTCCCGGACTAGGGGGGACCGGGGAGCTGTTTTTT.

The V and J genes are TRBV9 and TRBJ2-1, with 12 bases lining up with TRBD2. After removal of 0 bases from V and 1 base from J, the junction contained 5 bases not matched to a gene. The CDR3 is 18 amino acids. Germline V gene sequence: CDR1 SGDLS, CDR2 YYNGEE. The CDR3 DNA reads TGTGCCAGCAGCGTAGGCCTAGCGGGGGGGCGGTCCTACAATGAGCAGTTCTTC. Translated: CASSVGLAGGRSYNEQFF.

The chain joins TRBV28 to TRBJ1-5; D may be TRBD1 (5 bases). Germline values: CDR1 MDHEN, CDR2 SYDVKM. Trimming took off 3 bases at V and 4 bases at J, with 10 bases between the two ends. The CDR3 is made up of 14 amino acids. The chain's CDR3 is CASSLFGGNQPQHF. The CDR3 DNA sequence: TGTGCCAGCAGTTTGTTCGGGGGGAATCAGCCCCAGCATTTT.

The chain carries TRBV10-3 and TRBJ1-2; possible D gene TRBD1, 5 bases. The CDR3 loop spans 13 amino acids. Between the trimmed V and J ends, which lost 6 bases and 8 bases, there was a span of 16 bases. Looked up from germline, CDR1 is ENHRY and CDR2 is SYGVKD. CDR3 residues: CAISDSQAGGYTF. CDR3 DNA sequence: TGTGCCATCAGCGACAGCCAGGCGGGAGGCTACACCTTC.

The chain has TRBV2 and TRBJ1-2; D is unclear. Germline lookup yields CDR1 SNHLY and CDR2 FYNNEI. This CDR3 has 10 residues. Between the trimmed V and J ends, which lost 6 bases and 14 bases, there was a span of 13 bases. The CDR3 reads CASRETGWTF. The CDR3 DNA reads TGTGCCAGCAGGGAGACTGGCTGGACCTTC.

The CDR3 DNA follows: TGTGCCAGTAGTCCTAGACAGGGGCGGGAGGAGCAGTTCTTC. It specifies CASSPRQGREEQFF. V is TRBV19 and J is TRBJ2-1; possible D gene TRBD1, 8 bases. CDR3 length: 14 amino acids. CDR1 and CDR2 (germline): LNHDA, SQIVND (reference sequence). V was clipped by 5 bases and J by 10 bases, with 18 bases between them.

The chain links TRBV10-3 to TRBJ1-2, with D tentatively TRBD1 (6 bases). CDR3 size: 15 residues. V lost 8 bases to trimming and J lost 1 base, with 17 bases between them. Germline V gene sequence: CDR1 ENHRY, CDR2 SYGVKD. CDR3 protein: CAIGTDNRDNYGYTF. CDR3 in DNA: TGTGCCATCGGGACCGATAACAGGGATAACTATGGCTACACCTTC.

The chain joins TRBV11-2 to TRBJ2-1; D is ambiguous. V dropped 5 bases and J dropped 7 bases, with 24 bases sitting between them. The germline gives CDR1 SGHAT, CDR2 FQNNGV. The CDR3 covers 17 residues. The CDR3 region has the DNA TGTGCCAGCAGCACAATCTCCACGTTTAGGAACGGGAATGAGCAGTTCTTC. This translates into CASSTISTFRNGNEQFF.

This CDR3 reads CASSPGTSGRAIYNEQFF. The CDR3 DNA sequence: TGTGCCAGCAGCCCCGGGACTAGCGGGAGGGCCATTTACAATGAGCAGTTCTTC. This chain links TRBV14 with TRBJ2-1, with 16 bases aligning to TRBD2. After removal of 4 bases from V and 4 bases from J, the junction contained 7 bases not matched to a gene. Germline CDR1 reads SGHDN; CDR2 reads FVKESK. This CDR3 has 18 amino acids.

The chain joins TRBV28 to TRBJ1-2; D might be TRBD1 (5 bases). The CDR3 totals 16 residues. Between the trimmed V and J ends, which lost 2 bases and 5 bases, there was a span of 18 bases. Germline V gives CDR1 MDHEN, CDR2 SYDVKM. The CDR3: CASSLRGRTSRYGYTF. CDR3 DNA sequence: TGTGCCAGCAGTTTAAGGGGCAGGACCTCTCGGTATGGCTACACCTTC.

This chain's CDR3 is CASSPETGGGEKLFF. Written as DNA, the CDR3 is TGTGCCAGCAGCCCCGAGACAGGGGGCGGTGAAAAACTGTTTTTT. The chain recombines TRBV7-9 with TRBJ1-4; 10 nucleotides match TRBD1. From germline, CDR1 is SEHNR and CDR2 FQNEAQ (reference sequence). V was clipped by 5 bases and J by 7 bases; unmatched bases: 7. The CDR3 is made up of 15 amino acids.

This chain uses TRBV24-1 with TRBJ1-2, with D maybe TRBD1 (6 bases). The V gene's germline CDR1 is KGHDR and CDR2 SFDVKD. Trimming removed 7 bases from V and 2 bases from J, with 22 bases in between. This CDR3 is built from 17 residues. CDR3: CATSNDYREPGNYGYTF. CDR3 DNA sequence: TGTGCCACCAGCAACGACTACAGGGAACCGGGGAACTATGGCTACACCTTC.

In regard to this clone: Other DNA sequences within the sample encode an identical CDR3. The chain employs TRBV15 and TRBJ2-3; 12 nucleotides match TRBD2. The length of the CDR3 is 17 residues. In germline, CDR1 is LNHNV, CDR2 YYDKDF (reference sequence). With V trimmed by 3 bases and J by 1 base, 5 bases remained unmatched. The CDR3 coding sequence is TGTGCCACCAGCAGGGGGACTAGCGGGTCCCGCACAGATACGCAGTATTTT. This gives the protein CATSRGTSGSRTDTQYF. Supplemented by reference TRBV15 and TRBJ2-3, the full variable domain reads DAMVIQNPRYQVTQFGKPVTLSCSQTLNHNVMYWYQQKSSQAPKLLFHYYDKDFNNEADTPDNFQSRRPNTSFCFLDIRSPGLGDTAMYLCATSRGTSGSRTDTQYFGPGTRLTVL.

V and J are TRBV13 and TRBJ2-3, with 8 bases matching TRBD1. The CDR3 is 15 residues long. Trimming removed 5 bases from V and 0 bases from J; junction bases left unmatched: 4. CDR1 and CDR2 from the germline V gene are PRHDT and FYEKMQ (reference sequence). The CDR3 DNA sequence: TGTGCCAGCAGCCTTAGGACAGGGAGCACAGATACGCAGTATTTT. Translated, it gives CASSLRTGSTDTQYF.

The chain couples TRBV6-1 to TRBJ2-3; D remains unclear. V gave up 2 bases and J gave up 2 bases, with 14 bases separating them. Germline V lookup: CDR1 MNHNS, CDR2 SASEGT. The CDR3 runs 16 residues. The CDR3 DNA reads as TGTGCCAGCAGTGAAAACGAGCACAGACCCACAGATACGCAGTATTTT. Translated: CASSENEHRPTDTQYF.

The chain recombines TRBV6-2 or TRBV6-3 with TRBJ2-5; no clear D. The V end lost 6 bases, the J end lost 2 bases, and 10 bases lay between the germline ends. Germline values: CDR1 MNHEY, CDR2 SVGEGT. The CDR3 is 13 residues long. The CDR3: CASSGQSQETQYF. In DNA form, the CDR3 reads TGTGCCAGCAGCGGCCAGTCGCAAGAGACCCAGTACTTC.

The J gene is TRBJ2-1, the V gene TRBV5-1; D unclear. The CDR3 is 16 amino acids. Germline CDR1 reads SGHRS; CDR2 reads YFSETQ. Trimming stripped 3 bases from V and 4 bases from J, with 17 bases between. The CDR3: CASSYSSDRLYNEQFF. The CDR3 bases are TGCGCCAGCAGCTACTCGAGCGACCGCCTTTACAATGAGCAGTTCTTC.